The 13 T cell receptor beta chains listed next were all sequenced from one sample in a study of beta chain features in type 1 diabetes. Expressed TCRB transcripts were sequenced, since all the RNA that had been isolated was reverse transcribed. Measured with immunoSEQ multiplex PCR; TCRdb has only the in-frame clones, and not every one. The sample carries 150,000 to 200,000 clones, more than 10% recorded once. Material: central memory CD4+ T cells from blood. The origin of the receptors is a woman between 18 and 29 years old in good health.

Only a few counts were recorded for this clone. The chain carries TRBV28 and TRBJ1-5; 8 bases are shared with TRBD1. CDR3 size: 15 residues. The germline V gene encodes CDR1 MDHEN and CDR2 SYDVKM. J lost 1 base, V lost 4 bases, and 3 bases had no gene match. CDR3 in DNA: TGTGCCAGCAGTTCGGACAGGGTAAGCAATCAGCCCCAGCATTTT. Translating it yields CASSSDRVSNQPQHF.

This clone was detected a few times. The CDR3 region is CASSPLGLATDTQYF. The CDR3 nucleotides read TGTGCCAGCAGCCCGCTGGGACTAGCGACAGATACGCAGTATTTT. This chain uses TRBV27 with TRBJ2-3; 10 bases align to TRBD2. Germline CDR1 is MNHEY and CDR2 is SMNVEV (reference sequence). This CDR3 region has 15 residues. With 6 bases clipped from V and 3 bases from J, the junction kept 6 bases outside the gene matches.

Only a few counts were recorded for this clone. CDR3 in amino acids: CASRRGTERVNTEAFF. The CDR3 region has the DNA TGTGCCAGCAGACGAGGGACAGAGAGAGTGAACACTGAAGCTTTCTTT. V usage is TRBV2 and J usage is TRBJ1-1; 7 nucleotides align to TRBD1. V was pared by 6 bases and J by 0 bases, with 10 bases of the junction left unmatched. Germline V gene data show CDR1 as SNHLY and CDR2 as FYNNEI. The CDR3 has 16 residues.

This clone has more than one count but fewer than ten. This chain links TRBV9 with TRBJ2-5; the match to TRBD2 covers 9 bases. Unmatched junction bases numbered 20, after V lost 6 bases and J lost 5 bases. The CDR3 consists of 18 residues. Germline CDR1 is SGDLS and CDR2 is YYNGEE. The DNA of the CDR3 is TGTGCCAGCACCCCCGGCGTTAGCGGGAGTGGGCAGGGGGAGACCCAGTACTTC. This translates into CASTPGVSGSGQGETQYF.

The rearrangement links TRBV30 to TRBJ2-7, with D uncertain. CDR1 GTSNPN and CDR2 SVGIG come from the germline V gene (reference sequence). There are 11 residues in the CDR3. V was shortened by 2 bases and J by 6 bases, with 8 bases between the two germline ends. This chain's CDR3 is CAWSLGSEQYF. The CDR3 nucleotides are TGTGCCTGGAGTCTAGGTTCCGAGCAGTACTTC.

V is TRBV11-3 and J is TRBJ2-5; D ambiguous. V lost 5 bases and J 2 bases, leaving 15 bases between the germline ends. Germline CDR1 and CDR2: SGHNT and YENEEA. The CDR3 consists of 15 residues. CDR3 DNA: TGTGCCAGCAGCAATATGAGGCGAGCACAAGAGACCCAGTACTTC. Amino acids: CASSNMRRAQETQYF.

This clone has a handful of counts. This chain links TRBV23-1 with TRBJ2-3, with TRBD2 matching 11 bases. TRBV23-1 is an open reading frame, and its role is uncertain. Trimming at V came to 3 bases and at J to 2 bases, leaving 4 bases not matched to a gene. CDR3 length equals 16 residues. CDR3 region: CASSHPGLAVTDTQYF. DNA of the CDR3: TGCGCCAGCAGTCACCCGGGACTAGCGGTCACAGATACGCAGTATTTT.

This clone was recorded many times. V usage is TRBV11-1 and J usage is TRBJ2-2; no clear D gene. The germline V and J ends were trimmed by 5 bases and 0 bases, with 13 bases remaining between them. CDR3 length: 16 amino acids. Germline CDR1 SGHAT, CDR2 FQDESV (reference sequence). The CDR3 region is CASSPTRLANTGELFF. The CDR3 region has the DNA TGTGCCAGCAGCCCGACGCGGTTAGCGAACACCGGGGAGCTGTTTTTT.

This clone has a handful of counts. This chain links TRBV28 with TRBJ1-1; 8 bases fit TRBD1. This CDR3 contains 16 residues. The germline gives CDR1 MDHEN, CDR2 SYDVKM. Trimming took 5 bases from V and 0 from J; bases not matched to a gene: 8. The CDR3 DNA reads TGTGCCAGCAGTCAGTGGACAGGGCCAATGAACACTGAAGCTTTCTTT. Translation gives CASSQWTGPMNTEAFF.

There are a few counts of this clone. V and J are TRBV29-1 and TRBJ1-5; TRBD1 matches at 8 bases. The CDR3 covers 13 residues. After removal of 4 bases from V and 7 bases from J, the junction contained 6 bases not matched to a gene. The germline V gene encodes CDR1 SQVTM and CDR2 ANQGSEA. CDR3 coding DNA: TGCAGCGTTGCAGGGGGCGGCAGACAGCCCCAGCATTTT. Translated, it gives CSVAGGGRQPQHF.

This clone has just a few counts. The chain carries TRBV6-5 and TRBJ2-7, with a possible D match to TRBD1 (6 bases). The CDR3 spans 11 residues. The germline V gene has CDR1 MNHEY and CDR2 SVGAGI. V was pared by 2 bases and J by 12 bases, with 11 bases between. CDR3 protein: CASSYKGGTYF. CDR3 nucleotide sequence: TGTGCCAGCAGTTACAAAGGGGGAACGTACTTC.

V usage is TRBV30 and J usage is TRBJ2-7; D is undetermined. V lost 3 bases and J lost 0, with 9 bases in between. CDR1 GTSNPN and CDR2 SVGIG come from the germline V gene (reference sequence). CDR3 length: 13 amino acids. The CDR3 coding sequence is TGTGCCTGGAGGACGGCAGGCTCCTACGAGCAGTACTTC. Translation: CAWRTAGSYEQYF.

In its sample, this clone was seen a few times. V gene TRBV30 combines with J gene TRBJ2-7; 9 nucleotides agree with TRBD2. Germline values: CDR1 GTSNPN, CDR2 SVGIG (reference sequence). This CDR3 contains 13 residues. The V segment lost 4 bases and the J segment 6 bases; nucleotides outside the gene matches: 7. The CDR3 loop is CAWTSGGKGEQYF. The CDR3 DNA follows: TGTGCCTGGACGAGCGGGGGGAAGGGCGAGCAGTACTTC.